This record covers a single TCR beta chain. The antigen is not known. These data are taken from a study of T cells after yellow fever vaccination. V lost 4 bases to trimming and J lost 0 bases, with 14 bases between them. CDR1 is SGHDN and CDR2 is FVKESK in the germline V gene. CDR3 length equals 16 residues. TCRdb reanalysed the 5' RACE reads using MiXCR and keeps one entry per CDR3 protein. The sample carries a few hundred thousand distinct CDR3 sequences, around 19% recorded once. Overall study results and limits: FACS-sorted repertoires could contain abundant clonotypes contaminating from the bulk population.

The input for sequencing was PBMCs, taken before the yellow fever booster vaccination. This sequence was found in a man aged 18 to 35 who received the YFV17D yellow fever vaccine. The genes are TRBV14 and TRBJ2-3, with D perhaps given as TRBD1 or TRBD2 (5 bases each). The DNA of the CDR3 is TGTGCCAGCAGCCGCTCAGAGGGGCGAAGCACAGATACGCAGTATTTT. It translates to CASSRSEGRSTDTQYF.